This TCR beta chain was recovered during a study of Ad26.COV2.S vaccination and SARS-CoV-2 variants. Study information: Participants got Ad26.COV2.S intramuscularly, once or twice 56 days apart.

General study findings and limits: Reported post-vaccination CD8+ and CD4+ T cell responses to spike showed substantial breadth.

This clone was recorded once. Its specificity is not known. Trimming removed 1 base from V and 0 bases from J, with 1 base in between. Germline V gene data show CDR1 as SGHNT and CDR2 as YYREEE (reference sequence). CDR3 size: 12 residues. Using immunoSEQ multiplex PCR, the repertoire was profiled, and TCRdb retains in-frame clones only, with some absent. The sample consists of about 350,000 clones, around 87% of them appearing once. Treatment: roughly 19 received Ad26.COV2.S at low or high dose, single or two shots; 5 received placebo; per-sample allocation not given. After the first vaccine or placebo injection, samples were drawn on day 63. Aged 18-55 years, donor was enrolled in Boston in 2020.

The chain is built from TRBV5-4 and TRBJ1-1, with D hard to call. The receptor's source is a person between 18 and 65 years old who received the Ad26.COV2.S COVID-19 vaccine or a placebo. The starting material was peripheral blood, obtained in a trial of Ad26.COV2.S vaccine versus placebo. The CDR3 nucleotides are TGTGCCAGCAGCTTGATGAACACTGAAGCTTTCTTT. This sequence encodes CASSLMNTEAFF.